The clone carrying this T cell receptor (beta chain) was seen just once. Germline CDR1 and CDR2: SGHDT and YYEEEE. The germline V and J ends were trimmed by 0 bases and 5 bases, with 11 bases remaining between them. This CDR3 is 14 amino acids long. This specimen belongs to a study of cytomegalovirus exposure and HLA in healthy donors. Researchers ran the PCR with 60 Vbeta and 13 Jbeta primers. TCRdb's table, derived via immunoSEQ multiplex PCR, lists solely in-frame clones and lacks some. The sample has some 130,000 clones; around 80% are singletons. The source material was PBMCs. The clonotype comes from a female donor in good health and CMV-seropositive. V is TRBV5-6 and J is TRBJ1-1; no firm D call. The CDR3 sequence is CASSLGMRETEAFF. The DNA of the CDR3 is TGTGCCAGCAGCTTGGGAATGCGGGAAACTGAAGCTTTCTTT. Variable domain in full (rest from reference TRBV5-6 and TRBJ1-1): DAGVTQSPTHLIKTRGQQVTLRCSPKSGHDTVSWYQQALGQGPQFIFQYYEEEERQRGNFPDRFSGHQFPNYSSELNVNALLLGDSALYLCASSLGMRETEAFFGQGTRLTVV.